The rows below give T cell receptor beta chains drawn from one sample of a study of CD8 T cells in Susac syndrome. TCRdb ran MiXCR on the immunoSEQ multiplex PCR reads and lists one entry per CDR3 protein. The data hold about 150,000 distinct CDR3 sequences, with approximately 94% observed a single time. The sample consisted of CD4+ T cells from PBMCs. These receptors came from a human donor with Susac syndrome. Both conserved end residues are part of each CDR3. A D gene is named only where the DNA matches it firmly. Size is omitted from some rows. Given values are once, few, many or a class for expanded clones.

CDR3nt: TGTGCCAGCAAATCGACACCCACTAGCACAGATACGCAGTATTTT; CDR3aa: CASKSTPTSTDTQYF; abundance: NA; j_gene: TRBJ2-3; d_gene: NA; v_gene: TRBV6-2/TRBV6-3
CDR3nt: TGTGCCAGCAGCCAAGTTGGCTTTGAAAAACTGTTTTTT; CDR3aa: CASSQVGFEKLFF; abundance: NA; j_gene: TRBJ1-4; d_gene: NA; v_gene: TRBV14
CDR3nt: TGTGCCAGCAGCGAAGGGACTAGTCGGGAGACCCAGTACTTC; CDR3aa: CASSEGTSRETQYF; abundance: NA; j_gene: TRBJ2-5; d_gene: TRBD2; v_gene: TRBV9
CDR3nt: TGTGCCAGCAGCTACCTGACAGGGGATGGGGCCTACGAGCAGTACTTC; CDR3aa: CASSYLTGDGAYEQYF; abundance: once; j_gene: TRBJ2-7; d_gene: TRBD1; v_gene: TRBV7-9
CDR3nt: TGTGCCTGGAGTATTAACCCGGGAGTAGGGAGGTCCTACAATGAGCAGTTCTTC; CDR3aa: CAWSINPGVGRSYNEQFF; abundance: NA; j_gene: TRBJ2-1; d_gene: NA; v_gene: TRBV30
CDR3nt: TGTGCCAGCAGTTTCGGACAGGGGGGTAGAAACACTGAAGCTTTCTTT; CDR3aa: CASSFGQGGRNTEAFF; abundance: NA; j_gene: TRBJ1-1; d_gene: TRBD1; v_gene: TRBV6-5
CDR3nt: TGCAGTGCTACCGGGGAGGCCACCCGAGAGACCCAGTACTTC; CDR3aa: CSATGEATRETQYF; abundance: once; j_gene: TRBJ2-5; d_gene: NA; v_gene: TRBV20-1
CDR3nt: TGCAGTGCTAGAGATTCGGGAGGGCTAGCGGGAGCGAACACCGGGGAGCTGTTTTTT; CDR3aa: CSARDSGGLAGANTGELFF; abundance: once; j_gene: TRBJ2-2; d_gene: TRBD2; v_gene: TRBV20-1
CDR3nt: TGCGCCAGCAGCCAAGATCTCCGTATTGGCTTGCTAGCCAAAAACATTCAGTACTTC; CDR3aa: CASSQDLRIGLLAKNIQYF; abundance: once; j_gene: TRBJ2-4; d_gene: NA; v_gene: TRBV4-3
CDR3nt: TGTGCCTGGACCCCTAGCGGGGGGCGGGGAGCTTTCTTT; CDR3aa: CAWTPSGGRGAFF; abundance: NA; j_gene: TRBJ1-1; d_gene: NA; v_gene: TRBV30
CDR3nt: TGCGCCAGCAGCCGGAATACTCCTAATTCCTACAATGAGCAGTTCTTC; CDR3aa: CASSRNTPNSYNEQFF; abundance: NA; j_gene: TRBJ2-1; d_gene: NA; v_gene: TRBV4-3
CDR3nt: TGTGCCAGCAGCCCTGGTAGTTACTCCTACAATGAGCAGTTCTTC; CDR3aa: CASSPGSYSYNEQFF; abundance: NA; j_gene: TRBJ2-1; d_gene: NA; v_gene: TRBV9
CDR3nt: TGCAGCGCAGAAGGACAGGGCGGGCTGACTGAAGCTTTCTTT; CDR3aa: CSAEGQGGLTEAFF; abundance: NA; j_gene: TRBJ1-1; d_gene: TRBD1; v_gene: TRBV29-1
CDR3nt: TGTGCCAGCAGCGGGGACTACCTCAATGAGCAGTTCTTC; CDR3aa: CASSGDYLNEQFF; abundance: NA; j_gene: TRBJ2-1; d_gene: TRBD2; v_gene: TRBV9
CDR3nt: TGTGCCAGCGCTACAGGGTCTGGGGCCAACGTCCTGACTTTC; CDR3aa: CASATGSGANVLTF; abundance: NA; j_gene: TRBJ2-6; d_gene: NA; v_gene: TRBV2
CDR3nt: TGTGCCAGCAGCGTTTACGGGAGGGCCGGAAGCACAGATACGCAGTATTTT; CDR3aa: CASSVYGRAGSTDTQYF; abundance: NA; j_gene: TRBJ2-3; d_gene: TRBD2; v_gene: TRBV5-4
CDR3nt: TGTGCCAGCAAGAGGGGGAGCTCCTACGAGCAGTACTTC; CDR3aa: CASKRGSSYEQYF; abundance: NA; j_gene: TRBJ2-7; d_gene: NA; v_gene: TRBV27
CDR3nt: TGTGCCAGCAGCCGACTAGCGGGAGCCGGAAGTACAGATACGCAGTATTTT; CDR3aa: CASSRLAGAGSTDTQYF; abundance: NA; j_gene: TRBJ2-3; d_gene: TRBD2; v_gene: TRBV14
CDR3nt: TGTGCCAGCAGTCTCCTGTGGGGGAACACAGATACGCAGTATTTT; CDR3aa: CASSLLWGNTDTQYF; abundance: NA; j_gene: TRBJ2-3; d_gene: NA; v_gene: TRBV28
CDR3nt: TGTGCCAGCAGTTACTCGGAAGACATTCAGTACTTC; CDR3aa: CASSYSEDIQYF; abundance: NA; j_gene: TRBJ2-4; d_gene: NA; v_gene: TRBV6-2/TRBV6-3
CDR3nt: TGTGCCAGCAGTTGGGGACCCGGGGAGCTGTTTTTT; CDR3aa: CASSWGPGELFF; abundance: NA; j_gene: TRBJ2-2; d_gene: NA; v_gene: TRBV28
CDR3nt: TGTGCCAGCAGCGTCAGAGCGGGAGGGGAGGGTGAGCAGTTCTTC; CDR3aa: CASSVRAGGEGEQFF; abundance: NA; j_gene: TRBJ2-1; d_gene: TRBD2; v_gene: TRBV11-2
CDR3nt: TGTGCCAGCAGCCCCTACTCCTACGAGCAGTACTTC; CDR3aa: CASSPYSYEQYF; abundance: NA; j_gene: TRBJ2-7; d_gene: NA; v_gene: TRBV7-2
CDR3nt: TGCAGCGTTGCTCCGGGCCTGAGTGGGAATGAGCAGTTCTTC; CDR3aa: CSVAPGLSGNEQFF; abundance: NA; j_gene: TRBJ2-1; d_gene: NA; v_gene: TRBV29-1
CDR3nt: TGTGCCAGCACCCTCAGACCCGGGACACCCAGAGAGGAGACCCAGTACTTC; CDR3aa: CASTLRPGTPREETQYF; abundance: NA; j_gene: TRBJ2-5; d_gene: NA; v_gene: TRBV6-2/TRBV6-3
CDR3nt: TGTGCCAGCAGCGGGGACAGGGGGCCCCTCCCCCAGTACTTC; CDR3aa: CASSGDRGPLPQYF; abundance: NA; j_gene: TRBJ2-7; d_gene: TRBD1; v_gene: TRBV2
CDR3nt: TGTGCCAGCAGCCCGGGACTAATCGACACCGGGGAGCTGTTTTTT; CDR3aa: CASSPGLIDTGELFF; abundance: NA; j_gene: TRBJ2-2; d_gene: TRBD2; v_gene: TRBV6-2/TRBV6-3
CDR3nt: TGTGCCAGCAGTCCATACCAGGGGGGCGGCAATCAGCCCCAGCATTTT; CDR3aa: CASSPYQGGGNQPQHF; abundance: NA; j_gene: TRBJ1-5; d_gene: TRBD1; v_gene: TRBV25-1
CDR3nt: TGTGCCAGCAGTGAAGCGCGGGGCACAGATACGCAGTATTTT; CDR3aa: CASSEARGTDTQYF; abundance: NA; j_gene: TRBJ2-3; d_gene: NA; v_gene: TRBV2
CDR3nt: TGTGCCAGCAGTGGGGTATGGAGCTACAATGAGCAGTTCTTC; CDR3aa: CASSGVWSYNEQFF; abundance: NA; j_gene: TRBJ2-1; d_gene: NA; v_gene: TRBV13
CDR3nt: TGTGCCAGCATTCGAGCGGGTCTCGGGGATGAGCAGTTCTTC; CDR3aa: CASIRAGLGDEQFF; abundance: NA; j_gene: TRBJ2-1; d_gene: NA; v_gene: TRBV2
CDR3nt: TGTGCCAGTAGTATTAGTACTGAGAGCAATCAGCCCCAGCATTTT; CDR3aa: CASSISTESNQPQHF; abundance: NA; j_gene: TRBJ1-5; d_gene: NA; v_gene: TRBV19
CDR3nt: TGCAGTGCTAGACCCGCGGGACTAGCGGGCCACGAGCAGTACTTC; CDR3aa: CSARPAGLAGHEQYF; abundance: NA; j_gene: TRBJ2-7; d_gene: TRBD2; v_gene: TRBV20-1
CDR3nt: TGTGCCAGCTCACCACTAAACAGGGCGGGGCAGCCCCAGCATTTT; CDR3aa: CASSPLNRAGQPQHF; abundance: NA; j_gene: TRBJ1-5; d_gene: NA; v_gene: TRBV18
CDR3nt: TGCAGTGCTACAGGGCGCAATCAGCCCCAGCATTTT; CDR3aa: CSATGRNQPQHF; abundance: NA; j_gene: TRBJ1-5; d_gene: NA; v_gene: TRBV20-1
CDR3nt: TGCAGCGTTGAAGACTGGGACAGGGCAGGCACAGATACGCAGTATTTT; CDR3aa: CSVEDWDRAGTDTQYF; abundance: NA; j_gene: TRBJ2-3; d_gene: TRBD1; v_gene: TRBV29-1
CDR3nt: TGTGCCAGCAGCCCGGACACCCGCTCATACTCGAACACCGGGGAGCTGTTTTTT; CDR3aa: CASSPDTRSYSNTGELFF; abundance: NA; j_gene: TRBJ2-2; d_gene: NA; v_gene: TRBV3-1
CDR3nt: TGCAGCGTCTTTACACCAGCGGGGAGGACCTCCTACGAGCAGTACTTC; CDR3aa: CSVFTPAGRTSYEQYF; abundance: NA; j_gene: TRBJ2-7; d_gene: TRBD2; v_gene: TRBV29-1
CDR3nt: TGTGCCAGCAGCTTAGTGAGGGACAGGGGTGGCTACACCTTC; CDR3aa: CASSLVRDRGGYTF; abundance: NA; j_gene: TRBJ1-2; d_gene: TRBD1; v_gene: TRBV7-8
CDR3nt: TGCAGTGCCGTCACTAGCGGGAGTAGATACGAGCAGTACTTC; CDR3aa: CSAVTSGSRYEQYF; abundance: NA; j_gene: TRBJ2-7; d_gene: TRBD2; v_gene: TRBV20-1
CDR3nt: TGTGCCTGCAGGGGCAGCGTGAACTATGGCTACACCTTC; CDR3aa: CACRGSVNYGYTF; abundance: NA; j_gene: TRBJ1-2; d_gene: NA; v_gene: TRBV30
CDR3nt: TGCAGCGTTCGAACAGGGGGCACCGGGGAGCTGTTTTTT; CDR3aa: CSVRTGGTGELFF; abundance: few; j_gene: TRBJ2-2; d_gene: TRBD1; v_gene: TRBV29-1
CDR3nt: TGTGCCAGCAAGGAAAAAGTTTACGGTGAGCAGTTCTTC; CDR3aa: CASKEKVYGEQFF; abundance: NA; j_gene: TRBJ2-1; d_gene: NA; v_gene: TRBV6-1
CDR3nt: TGTGCCAGCAGTCCCGGACTAACCGAAGGCAGTAGGTACACCTTC; CDR3aa: CASSPGLTEGSRYTF; abundance: NA; j_gene: TRBJ1-2; d_gene: NA; v_gene: TRBV12-3/TRBV12-4
CDR3nt: TGTGCCAGCAGACTTAGACAGGCCTTTGCCTACGAGCAGTACTTC; CDR3aa: CASRLRQAFAYEQYF; abundance: NA; j_gene: TRBJ2-7; d_gene: NA; v_gene: TRBV6-5
CDR3nt: TGTGCCAGCAGTTACGGACAGAGAGAAGAGACCCAGTACTTC; CDR3aa: CASSYGQREETQYF; abundance: NA; j_gene: TRBJ2-5; d_gene: NA; v_gene: TRBV6-5
CDR3nt: TGTGCCAGCAGCGTAGGGGGCAGCGGGGGAGGGACCCAGTACTTC; CDR3aa: CASSVGGSGGGTQYF; abundance: NA; j_gene: TRBJ2-5; d_gene: TRBD2; v_gene: TRBV9
CDR3nt: TGTGCCAGCAAGCGGAGGGCGTCGGGGGACACTGAAGCTTTCTTT; CDR3aa: CASKRRASGDTEAFF; abundance: NA; j_gene: TRBJ1-1; d_gene: NA; v_gene: TRBV7-9
CDR3nt: TGTGCCAGCAGCCAGGGGGTCCTAGCGGGAGTCGAGCAGTACTTC; CDR3aa: CASSQGVLAGVEQYF; abundance: NA; j_gene: TRBJ2-7; d_gene: TRBD2; v_gene: TRBV7-9
CDR3nt: TGTGCCACCAGTGACAGATATCGGCGGGAGAGCTCCTACAATGAGCAGTTCTTC; CDR3aa: CATSDRYRRESSYNEQFF; abundance: NA; j_gene: TRBJ2-1; d_gene: TRBD2; v_gene: TRBV24-1
CDR3nt: TGTGCCAGCAGCCAGGGACGTGTGCACGAGCAGTACTTC; CDR3aa: CASSQGRVHEQYF; abundance: NA; j_gene: TRBJ2-7; d_gene: NA; v_gene: TRBV5-6